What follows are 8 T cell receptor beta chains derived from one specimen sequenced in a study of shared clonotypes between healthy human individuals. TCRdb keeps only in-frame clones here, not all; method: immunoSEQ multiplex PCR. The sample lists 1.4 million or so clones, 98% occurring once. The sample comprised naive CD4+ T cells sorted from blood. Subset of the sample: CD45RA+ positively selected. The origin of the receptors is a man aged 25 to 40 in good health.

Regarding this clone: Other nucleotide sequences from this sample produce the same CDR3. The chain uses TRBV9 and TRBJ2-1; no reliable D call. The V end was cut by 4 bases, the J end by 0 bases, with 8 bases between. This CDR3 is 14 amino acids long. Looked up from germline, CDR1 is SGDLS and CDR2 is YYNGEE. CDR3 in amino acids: CASSLQSSYNEQFF. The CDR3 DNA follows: TGTGCCAGCAGCCTTCAGAGCTCCTACAATGAGCAGTTCTTC.

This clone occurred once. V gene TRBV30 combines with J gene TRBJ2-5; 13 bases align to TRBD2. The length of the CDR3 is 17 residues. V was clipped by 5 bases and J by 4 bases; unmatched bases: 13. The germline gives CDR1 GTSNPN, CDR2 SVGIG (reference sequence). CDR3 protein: CAWGSGLAGQQGETQYF. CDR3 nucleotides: TGTGCCTGGGGGTCGGGACTAGCGGGACAGCAGGGAGAGACCCAGTACTTC.

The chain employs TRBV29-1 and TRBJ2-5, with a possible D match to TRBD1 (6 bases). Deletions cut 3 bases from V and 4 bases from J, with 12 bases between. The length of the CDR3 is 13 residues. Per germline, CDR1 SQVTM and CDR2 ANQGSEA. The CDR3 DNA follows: TGCAGCGTTGATGTCCCAGGGGTAGAGACCCAGTACTTC. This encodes CSVDVPGVETQYF.

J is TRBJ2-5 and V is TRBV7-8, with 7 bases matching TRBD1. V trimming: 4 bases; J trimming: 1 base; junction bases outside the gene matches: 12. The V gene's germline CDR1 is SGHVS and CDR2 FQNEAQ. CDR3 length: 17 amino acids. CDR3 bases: TGTGCCAGCAGCTCTAGGACAGGCCTGACCTCCCAAGAGACCCAGTACTTC. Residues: CASSSRTGLTSQETQYF.

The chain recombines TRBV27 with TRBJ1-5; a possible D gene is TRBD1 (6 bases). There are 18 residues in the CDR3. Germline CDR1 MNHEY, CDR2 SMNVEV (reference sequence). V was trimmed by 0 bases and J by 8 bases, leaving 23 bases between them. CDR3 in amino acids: CASSLSGGRGGHLEPQHF. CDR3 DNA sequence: TGTGCCAGCAGTTTATCTGGGGGTAGAGGGGGTCACTTGGAGCCCCAGCATTTT.

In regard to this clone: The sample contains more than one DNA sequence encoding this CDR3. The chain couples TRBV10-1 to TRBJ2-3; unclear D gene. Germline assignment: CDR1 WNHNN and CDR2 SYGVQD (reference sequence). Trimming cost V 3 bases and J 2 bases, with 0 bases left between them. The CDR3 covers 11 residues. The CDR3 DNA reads TGCGCCAGCAGTGACACAGATACGCAGTATTTT. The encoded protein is CASSDTDTQYF.

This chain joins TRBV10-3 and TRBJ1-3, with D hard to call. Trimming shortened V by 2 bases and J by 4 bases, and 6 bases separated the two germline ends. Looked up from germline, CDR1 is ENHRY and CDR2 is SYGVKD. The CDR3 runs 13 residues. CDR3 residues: CAISEGPGNTIYF. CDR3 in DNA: TGTGCCATCAGTGAGGGGCCAGGAAACACCATATATTTT.

The CDR3 is CASSIPGGPYLNNEQFF. In nucleotides, the CDR3 is TGTGCCAGCAGTATTCCAGGGGGGCCCTACCTAAACAATGAGCAGTTCTTC. The chain uses TRBV27 and TRBJ2-1, with a possible D match to TRBD1 (7 bases). CDR1 is MNHEY and CDR2 is SMNVEV in the germline V gene (reference sequence). Trimming left V 5 bases short and J 5 bases short, with 22 bases between. The CDR3 has 17 amino acids.